One and the same sample provided the 27 T cell receptor beta chains below, sequenced in a study of cytomegalovirus exposure and HLA in healthy donors. Primers for the PCR totalled 60 Vbeta and 13 Jbeta. TCRdb keeps only in-frame clones here, not all; method: immunoSEQ multiplex PCR. The sample contains 150,000 to 200,000 clones, approximately 85% of which appear only once. Material for sequencing was PBMCs. These receptors originate from a girl aged 5 to 17 in good health and CMV-seropositive.

This chain links TRBV10-2 with TRBJ2-2; tentative D call: TRBD2 (6 bases). Between the trimmed V and J ends, which lost 7 bases and 7 bases, there was a span of 16 bases. Germline V gene sequence: CDR1 WSHSY, CDR2 SAAADI. The CDR3 has 14 amino acids. CDR3 region: CASTNRGTSGELFF. The DNA for the CDR3 is TGCGCCAGCACAAACCGGGGGACGAGCGGGGAGCTGTTTTTT.

The J gene is TRBJ2-2, the V gene TRBV5-1, with D possibly matching TRBD2 (7 bases). Germline CDR1 SGHRS, CDR2 YFSETQ. The germline V and J ends were trimmed by 7 bases and 11 bases, with 18 bases remaining between them. The CDR3 totals 13 residues. The CDR3 coding sequence is TGCGCCAGCTCTTTGGGAGGGGGTGACGAGCTGTTTTTT. The encoded protein is CASSLGGGDELFF.

This clone appeared a single time. The gene calls are TRBV4-1 and TRBJ1-1, with D perhaps TRBD1 (6 bases). The CDR3 consists of 15 residues. The V end was cut by 0 bases, the J end by 1 base, with 9 bases between. Looked up from germline, CDR1 is MGHRA and CDR2 is YSYEKL. The CDR3 DNA reads TGCGCCAGCAGCCAAGAAAGGACAGAGAACACTGAAGCTTTCTTT. Its translation is CASSQERTENTEAFF.

The rearrangement joins TRBV5-1 to TRBJ2-1; 9 bases fit TRBD2. The V gene end was trimmed by 0 bases and the J gene end by 7 bases; junction bases not matched to a gene: 11. The CDR3 loop spans 17 amino acids. From germline, CDR1 is SGHRS and CDR2 YFSETQ. The chain's CDR3 is CASSLDTAGGIANEQFF. The CDR3 DNA reads as TGCGCCAGCAGCTTGGACACAGCGGGGGGTATAGCGAATGAGCAGTTCTTC.

This sequence joins TRBV4-2 and TRBJ2-3; TRBD2 is a possible D gene (5 bases). This CDR3 is 18 amino acids long. Per germline, CDR1 LGHNA and CDR2 YNFKEQ. V lost 4 bases and J 0 bases, leaving 20 bases between the germline ends. CDR3 loop: CASSPRGGAVGSTDTQYF. Written as DNA, the CDR3 is TGTGCCAGCAGCCCCCGGGGTGGTGCCGTGGGTAGCACAGATACGCAGTATTTT.

The chain employs TRBV12-5 and TRBJ1-4, with TRBD1 identical over 11 bases. The J segment lost 6 bases and the V segment lost 7 bases, leaving 4 bases of the junction unmatched. The germline V gene encodes CDR1 LGHNT and CDR2 FRNRAP. This CDR3 is built from 14 residues. DNA for the CDR3: TGTGCTAGTGCCGCGGGACAGGGGGATGAAAAACTGTTTTTT. It is translated as CASAAGQGDEKLFF.

V gene TRBV5-1 combines with J gene TRBJ1-6, with D perhaps TRBD1 (5 bases). The V end lost 2 bases, the J end lost 7 bases, and 16 bases lay between the germline ends. The CDR3 is 16 amino acids. Germline V gene lookup returns CDR1 SGHRS and CDR2 YFSETQ. CDR3 region: CASSLLAGQGNSPLHF. The CDR3 DNA follows: TGCGCCAGCAGCTTATTGGCTGGGCAGGGCAATTCACCCCTCCACTTT.

The DNA for the CDR3 is TGTGCCAGCAGCTTAGGCGTGGCAGGGAACACTGAAGCTTTCTTT. It yields the protein CASSLGVAGNTEAFF. This sequence joins TRBV7-8 and TRBJ1-1; D remains ambiguous. The V and J ends lost 1 base and 1 base respectively, with 10 bases between them. This CDR3 contains 15 residues. Germline CDR1 reads SGHVS; CDR2 reads FQNEAQ.

The V and J genes are TRBV5-1 and TRBJ2-5; possible D gene TRBD2, 5 bases. Germline assignment: CDR1 SGHRS and CDR2 YFSETQ. This CDR3 spans 18 amino acids. Deletions cut 0 bases from V and 7 bases from J, with 25 bases between. The CDR3 is CASSLAGIPRGRDSTQYF. The CDR3 DNA is TGCGCCAGCAGCTTGGCCGGGATACCCCGGGGTCGGGATTCGACCCAGTACTTC.

The J gene is TRBJ1-2, the V gene TRBV29-1; D not resolved. There are 11 residues in the CDR3. Germline V gene lookup returns CDR1 SQVTM and CDR2 ANQGSEA. The ends were cut back, 0 bases at V and 7 bases at J, with 6 bases in the middle. The CDR3 nucleotides read TGCAGCGTTGAAGAGAGGGTTGGCTACACCTTC. It translates to CSVEERVGYTF.

The chain uses TRBV7-2 and TRBJ2-1; no clear D. Per the germline V gene, CDR1 is SGHTA and CDR2 is FQGNSA. The ends were cut back, 5 bases at V and 8 bases at J, with 13 bases in the middle. This CDR3 region has 13 residues. CDR3: CASSPPTRDEQFF. CDR3 nucleotide sequence: TGTGCCAGCAGCCCACCTACGAGAGATGAGCAGTTCTTC.

The gene calls are TRBV5-5 and TRBJ1-2; TRBD1 matches at 11 bases. V lost 4 bases and J lost 8; bases outside the gene matches: 10. The germline CDR1 and CDR2 sequences are SGHKS and YYEKEE (reference sequence). The CDR3 is 15 amino acids. CDR3 residues: CASSPGTGGFGGYTF. CDR3 sequence (DNA): TGTGCCAGCAGCCCAGGGACAGGGGGGTTTGGAGGCTACACCTTC.

The chain employs TRBV4-2 and TRBJ1-6; D remains ambiguous. The CDR3 loop spans 15 amino acids. Trimming took off 5 bases at V and 0 bases at J, with 8 bases between the two ends. The germline CDR1 and CDR2 sequences are LGHNA and YNFKEQ. CDR3 nucleotide sequence: TGTGCCAGCAGCTTGGGCAGCTCCTATAATTCACCCCTCCACTTT. Translating it yields CASSLGSSYNSPLHF.

The V gene is TRBV4-1, the J gene TRBJ2-5; 8 nucleotides align to TRBD1. The CDR3 is 14 residues long. Germline assignment: CDR1 MGHRA and CDR2 YSYEKL. The V segment lost 5 bases and the J segment 5 bases; nucleotides outside the gene matches: 7. The CDR3 nucleotides read TGCGCCAGCAGCGCCCAGGGGGCCGAGGAGACCCAGTACTTC. Translating it yields CASSAQGAEETQYF.

This clone was recorded a few times. V gene TRBV6-5 combines with J gene TRBJ1-1; D not certain. V shed 2 bases and J shed 8 bases, with 9 bases lying between them. The CDR3 consists of 12 residues. The germline V gene has CDR1 MNHEY and CDR2 SVGAGI. In DNA, the CDR3 is TGTGCCAGCAGTTACCTGAACGGGGAAGCTTTCTTT. Its protein product is CASSYLNGEAFF.

This clone is a singleton in its sample. The chain has TRBV9 and TRBJ2-3, with D hard to call. Trimming stripped 0 bases from V and 6 bases from J, with 8 bases between. This CDR3 comprises 13 residues. The V gene's germline CDR1 is SGDLS and CDR2 YYNGEE. CDR3 protein: CASSVADYDTQYF. The CDR3 coding sequence is TGTGCCAGCAGCGTAGCAGATTACGATACGCAGTATTTT.

For the CDR3, the DNA is TGTGCCGGATCGGAGGAGGTTGGTCAGCCCCAGCATTTT. Encoded protein: CAGSEEVGQPQHF. The chain combines TRBV2 with TRBJ1-5; D gene unclear. The CDR3 has 13 amino acids. Trimming cost V 11 bases and J 6 bases, with 17 bases left between them. Germline V lookup: CDR1 SNHLY, CDR2 FYNNEI. The full variable domain, its missing parts supplied by reference TRBV2 and TRBJ1-5, is EPEVTQTPSHQVTQMGQEVILRCVPISNHLYFYWYRQILGQKVEFLVSFYNNEISEKSEIFDDQFSVERPDGSNFTLKIRSTKLEDSAMYFCAGSEEVGQPQHFGDGTRLSIL.

The rearrangement joins TRBV29-1 to TRBJ1-2; 8 nucleotides align to TRBD1. CDR3 length: 13 residues. V trimming: 2 bases; J trimming: 8 bases; junction bases outside the gene matches: 7. CDR1 is SQVTM, CDR2 ANQGSEA, per germline. The CDR3 DNA follows: TGCAGCGTTGAATCCGGGACAGGTCAGGGCTACACCTTC. The encoded protein is CSVESGTGQGYTF.

The V and J genes are TRBV9 and TRBJ1-3; D is possibly TRBD1 (6 bases). Deletions cut 1 base from V and 1 base from J, with 12 bases between. The germline CDR1 and CDR2 sequences are SGDLS and YYNGEE. The CDR3 runs 16 residues. The CDR3 DNA is TGTGCCAGCAGCGTACAGACAGGAGCTTCTGGAAACACCATATATTTT. Amino acids: CASSVQTGASGNTIYF.

The CDR3 DNA sequence: TGTGCCAGCAGCAAAGATTTGGAGACTAGCGAGGGTACGCAGTATTTT. It codes for CASSKDLETSEGTQYF. This rearrangement joins TRBV21-1 to TRBJ2-3; the table names TRBD2, a call not compared with the DNA. TRBV21-1 is a listed pseudogene. CDR3 length: 16 amino acids.

In its sample, this clone was seen a few times. The chain links TRBV19 to TRBJ1-1, with D perhaps matching TRBD1 (6 bases). V was cut by 11 bases and J by 1 base, with 14 bases left in between. The CDR3 totals 13 residues. The germline V gene has CDR1 LNHDA and CDR2 SQIVND (reference sequence). CDR3 in DNA: TGTGCCGCTCAGGGGTCGAGGAACACTGAAGCTTTCTTT. This encodes CAAQGSRNTEAFF.

This clone was seen only a few times. The chain is built from TRBV4-1 and TRBJ1-6; 9 positions agree with TRBD1. V gave up 3 bases and J gave up 5 bases; unmatched junction bases: 5. Germline V lookup: CDR1 MGHRA, CDR2 YSYEKL. The CDR3 is 16 residues long. CDR3 region: CASSHEGQGNNSPLHF. The CDR3 bases are TGCGCCAGCAGCCATGAGGGACAGGGAAATAATTCACCCCTCCACTTT.

The genes are TRBV6-1 and TRBJ2-7, with 10 bases aligning to TRBD1. Germline V CDR1 and CDR2: MNHNS, SASEGT. Trimming took 5 bases from V and 5 from J; bases not matched to a gene: 9. The CDR3 contains 15 residues. The CDR3 sequence: CASSRPTGGWDEQYF. The CDR3 region has the DNA TGTGCCAGCAGTCGCCCGACAGGGGGCTGGGACGAGCAGTACTTC.

This chain links TRBV11-3 with TRBJ2-3; 9 positions match TRBD2. V shed 6 bases, J shed 6 bases, and the junction held 16 bases outside the gene matches. Looked up from germline, CDR1 is SGHNT and CDR2 is YENEEA. CDR3 size: 17 residues. The CDR3 is CASSLPLAGAYADTQYF. The CDR3 DNA reads as TGTGCCAGCAGTTTACCCTTAGCGGGGGCGTACGCGGATACGCAGTATTTT.

Only a few counts were recorded for this clone. The chain has TRBV6-5 and TRBJ1-5; 8 nucleotides match TRBD1. The CDR3 is made up of 15 amino acids. Germline loops: CDR1 MNHEY, CDR2 SVGAGI. The V and J ends lost 2 bases and 6 bases, in that order; junction bases with no gene match: 6. The CDR3 is CASSYRAGGIQPQHF. The CDR3 DNA follows: TGTGCCAGCAGTTACAGGGCAGGGGGCATTCAGCCCCAGCATTTT.

This clone was seen a handful of times. The CDR3 is CASSFPSNEQFF. CDR3 in DNA: TGCGCCAGCAGCTTCCCGTCCAATGAGCAGTTCTTC. The chain links TRBV4-1 to TRBJ2-1, with D unclear. The V end was cut by 5 bases, the J end by 6 bases, with 8 bases between. Germline CDR1 and CDR2: MGHRA and YSYEKL. The CDR3 totals 12 residues.

This rearrangement joins TRBV19 to TRBJ1-1; TRBD1 matches at 9 bases. This CDR3 spans 17 amino acids. V dropped 4 bases and J dropped 11; count of bases not matched to a gene: 20. Germline-derived CDR1 and CDR2 are LNHDA and SQIVND (reference sequence). CDR3 amino acids: CASSNPWQGQGNPGAFF. The CDR3 DNA follows: TGTGCCAGTAGTAACCCGTGGCAGGGACAGGGTAATCCTGGGGCTTTCTTT.